Listed below are T cell receptor beta chains from one sample, sequenced in a study of regulatory T cells in long-lasting Graves disease. TCRdb analysed the multiplex PCR reads with MiXCR anew, one entry per CDR3 protein. Among under 450,000 distinct CDR3 sequences listed, around 22% were seen once. The specimen comprised peripheral blood mononuclear cells (PBMCs), sampled when the disease was refractory, from a patient treated with antithyroid drugs. Receptor source: a female donor with Graves disease. The conserved cysteine and the conserved F or W are not part of the CDR3 here. Rows give clone size only sometimes, using once, few, many, or a class for an expanded clone.

CDR3,J,length,size,V
ASSQRRRGQPYNEQF,TRBJ2-1,15,once,TRBV6-1
SARDSLKGSYGYT,TRBJ1-2,13,-,TRBV20-1
ASSQGTSGTGELF,TRBJ2-2,13,-,TRBV6-4
ASSTRTGQSRAF,TRBJ1-1,12,-,TRBV11-2
ASSFAGTPWNTGELF,TRBJ2-2,15,many,TRBV7-8
SATPRAPTPQETQY,TRBJ2-5,14,many,TRBV20-1
ASSPARVETQY,TRBJ2-5,11,-,TRBV3-1
SAQRGQSNQPQH,TRBJ1-5,12,many,TRBV20-1
ASSFVRSWEQY,TRBJ2-7,11,-,TRBV6-2/TRBV6-3
ASSYLADQPQH,TRBJ1-5,11,many,TRBV6-5
ATSRRSGRAGTGELF,TRBJ2-2,15,few,TRBV15
SARELSSYNEQF,TRBJ2-1,12,many,TRBV20-1
ASSRGTSGRFTDTQY,TRBJ2-3,15,-,TRBV12-3/TRBV12-4
ASSLYTSGANVLT,TRBJ2-6,13,many,TRBV28
SVREGITNEKLF,TRBJ1-4,12,few,TRBV29-1
ASSLEAAGVLGEQY,TRBJ2-7,14,many,TRBV11-1
ASSTEDPGANVLT,TRBJ2-6,13,few,TRBV6-1
ASSSYGTGFGEQY,TRBJ2-7,13,-,TRBV27
ASSRAGTGGLTDTQY,TRBJ2-3,15,-,TRBV6-1
ASISTGRGGNTIY,TRBJ1-3,13,few,TRBV28
ASSLAGVFSGELF,TRBJ2-2,13,many,TRBV28
ASSLPGTGNEKLF,TRBJ1-4,13,few,TRBV19
ASSYRDRDHEQY,TRBJ2-7,12,many,TRBV6-1
ASSAGGASAEQY,TRBJ2-7,12,-,TRBV5-1
ASSPQGTTNYGYT,TRBJ1-2,13,many,TRBV6-1
ASSWDRPFEKLF,TRBJ1-4,12,few,TRBV7-3
ASSPSGQIHYGYT,TRBJ1-2,13,many,TRBV28
ASSPLGRGEQY,TRBJ2-7,11,-,TRBV11-2
ASSQYHEPSETQY,TRBJ2-5,13,many,TRBV3-1
ASSPRVMGKNIQY,TRBJ2-4,13,-,TRBV28
ASSLLQGSGGYT,TRBJ1-2,12,few,TRBV7-2
AISDSTGGSEAF,TRBJ1-1,12,many,TRBV10-3
ASSHPGLAGANTGELF,TRBJ2-2,16,few,TRBV12-3/TRBV12-4
ASSQYRTRASYEQY,TRBJ2-7,14,-,TRBV27
AWSEDPRTEAF,TRBJ1-1,11,many,TRBV30
ASSPTWGQGASGANVLT,TRBJ2-6,17,-,TRBV27
ASSLIAGIANTGELF,TRBJ2-2,15,many,TRBV12-3/TRBV12-4
AWSVGRGQNEQY,TRBJ2-7,12,few,TRBV30
ASSNGVQRTRTEAF,TRBJ1-1,14,-,TRBV7-7
ASSVGGNEQY,TRBJ2-7,10,-,TRBV19
SAPSGRYTGELF,TRBJ2-2,12,-,TRBV20-1
ASSWSTSRTYEQY,TRBJ2-7,13,few,TRBV5-1
VSRDRGRNIQY,TRBJ2-4,11,-,TRBV27
ASSQTFQETQY,TRBJ2-5,11,-,TRBV5-1
ASSYPLTGLTGANVLT,TRBJ2-6,16,-,TRBV6-5
ASSRVTEAF,TRBJ1-1,9,few,TRBV7-2
ASRDTWGAGEQY,TRBJ2-7,12,many,TRBV12-3/TRBV12-4
ASSTGQGITF,TRBJ1-1,10,many,TRBV28
ASGPAGTDNQPQH,TRBJ1-5,13,-,TRBV25-1
ASRPGQGVSYNEQF,TRBJ2-1,14,-,TRBV7-9
ASSYAKLGTGEAF,TRBJ1-1,13,many,TRBV6-5
ATSREAGGSYEQY,TRBJ2-7,13,few,TRBV15
ASSSAGTINQPQH,TRBJ1-5,13,many,TRBV12-3/TRBV12-4
SAGQTNTEAF,TRBJ1-1,10,-,TRBV20-1
SARELFAGELF,TRBJ2-2,11,-,TRBV20-1
ASSRSGATSYEQY,TRBJ2-7,13,-,TRBV25-1